These 32 T cell receptor beta chains share one sample of origin, sequenced in a study of PD-1 blockade in classical Hodgkin lymphoma. The time point denotes: cycle 4 day 1 (C4D1), after less than 7 weeks of nivolumab. Patients all relapsed after autologous stem cell transplantation, and there was variation in brentuximab vedotin exposure. TCRdb keeps only in-frame clones here, not all; method: immunoSEQ multiplex PCR. The sample shows over 70,000 clones, 90% of them seen only once. The sample here was peripheral blood mononuclear cells (PBMCs), taken before the fourth cycle of nivolumab. The receptors here all came from a human donor with classical Hodgkin lymphoma.

The J gene is TRBJ1-6, the V gene TRBV2; 8 bases are shared with TRBD1. The trim removed 3 bases at V and 6 bases at J, leaving 7 bases unmatched. The CDR3 runs to 16 residues. Germline V gene data show CDR1 as SNHLY and CDR2 as FYNNEI. The CDR3 region has the DNA TGTGCCAGCAGTGAGAGACAGGGGTGGAGTAATTCACCCCTCCACTTT. Residues: CASSERQGWSNSPLHF.

This clone was detected a few times. This chain uses TRBV21-1 with TRBJ1-4. TRBV21-1 is a pseudogene locus. The CDR3 has 14 residues. CDR3 coding DNA: TGTGCCAGCCGGGGGAGGGCGCCTAATGAAAAACTGTTTTTT. Its translation: CASRGRAPNEKLFF.

The chain uses TRBV7-2 and TRBJ1-2, with unresolved D. Germline V gene sequence: CDR1 SGHTA, CDR2 FQGNSA. With 5 bases removed from V and 5 bases from J, the gap between germline ends came to 21 bases. CDR3 size: 16 residues. In DNA form, the CDR3 reads TGTGCCAGCAGCCCCCATTTCCCCGACGTAGGATATGGCTACACCTTC. It codes for CASSPHFPDVGYGYTF.

The chain links TRBV28 to TRBJ2-1; TRBD1 matches at 7 bases. Germline V gene data show CDR1 as MDHEN and CDR2 as SYDVKM. The CDR3 is made up of 14 amino acids. Germline trimming cut 5 bases from V and 7 bases from J; bases unmatched to any gene: 8. This CDR3 reads CASSHGTDLNEQFF. The CDR3 region has the DNA TGTGCCAGCAGTCACGGGACAGACCTAAATGAGCAGTTCTTC.

The V call is TRBV18, the J call TRBJ2-3; 11 bases fit TRBD2. The CDR3 length is 15 residues. CDR1 and CDR2 from the germline V gene are KGHSH and LQKENI. J gave up 2 bases and V 9 bases, and 7 bases lay outside the gene matches. The CDR3 spells CASCPGLADTDTQYF. The DNA for the CDR3 is TGTGCCAGTTGTCCGGGACTAGCGGACACAGATACGCAGTATTTT.

This clone appeared a single time. V gene TRBV25-1 combines with J gene TRBJ1-1; D perhaps matches TRBD1 (6 bases). Germline CDR1 and CDR2: MGHDK and SYGVNS. V lost 6 bases and J lost 3, with 17 bases in between. The CDR3 contains 15 residues. The CDR3 loop reads CASSQITGHHTEAFF. In DNA, the CDR3 is TGTGCCAGCAGCCAAATCACGGGACACCACACTGAAGCTTTCTTT. The whole variable domain, remainder taken from reference TRBV25-1 and TRBJ1-1, is EADIYQTPRYLVIGTGKKITLECSQTMGHDKMYWYQQDPGMELHLIHYSYGVNSTEKGDLSSESTVSRIRTEHFPLTLESARPSHTSQYLCASSQITGHHTEAFFGQGTRLTVV.

The sample holds a few counts of this clone. The CDR3 is CASSEYLGLMNTEAFF. For the CDR3, the DNA is TGCGCCAGCAGTGAGTACCTCGGGCTCATGAACACTGAAGCTTTCTTT. The chain is built from TRBV10-2 and TRBJ1-1; D not certain. Germline V CDR1 and CDR2: WSHSY, SAAADI. V lost 1 base and J 0 bases, leaving 12 bases between the germline ends. This CDR3 region has 16 residues.

The chain joins TRBV13 to TRBJ2-2, with D unresolved. There are 13 residues in the CDR3. Germline V gives CDR1 PRHDT, CDR2 FYEKMQ (reference sequence). Trimming took off 5 bases at V and 4 bases at J, with 8 bases between the two ends. This chain's CDR3 is CASSQSSTGELFF. For the CDR3, the DNA is TGTGCCAGCAGCCAATCAAGCACCGGGGAGCTGTTTTTT.

The chain recombines TRBV11-2 with TRBJ1-1; D is undetermined. Trimming left V 0 bases short and J 3 bases short, with 8 bases between. The CDR3 extends over 14 amino acids. The V gene's germline CDR1 is SGHAT and CDR2 FQNNGV. CDR3: CASSLEDVDTEAFF. CDR3 DNA: TGTGCCAGCAGCTTAGAAGACGTGGACACTGAAGCTTTCTTT.

The chain has TRBV7-8 and TRBJ2-7, with D possibly TRBD1 on 5 matching bases. CDR1 and CDR2 (germline): SGHVS, FQNEAQ. Trimming stripped 5 bases from V and 3 bases from J, with 17 bases between. This CDR3 spans 15 amino acids. CDR3 bases: TGTGCCAGCAGCCTAAGCGAGACAGCCTACTACGAGCAGTACTTC. Amino acid sequence: CASSLSETAYYEQYF.

This chain links TRBV27 with TRBJ1-6; weak D call: TRBD1 (5 bases). Germline V gives CDR1 MNHEY, CDR2 SMNVEV (reference sequence). V was clipped by 6 bases and J by 4 bases, with 19 bases between them. The CDR3 totals 17 residues. DNA for the CDR3: TGTGCCAGCAGAAGAACGGGGCAGGTATCATATAATTCACCCCTCCACTTT. Encoded protein: CASRRTGQVSYNSPLHF.

This sequence joins TRBV6-5 and TRBJ2-2; TRBD1 aligns across 8 bases. The junction had 6 bases not matched to a gene; V was cut back by 4 bases and J by 5 bases. CDR1 is MNHEY, CDR2 SVGAGI, per germline. This CDR3 contains 15 residues. The CDR3 region is CASSLQGAGTGELFF. In DNA form, the CDR3 reads TGTGCCAGCAGTTTGCAGGGGGCTGGAACCGGGGAGCTGTTTTTT.

The rearrangement joins TRBV6-5 to TRBJ1-5, with 7 nucleotides matching TRBD1. The CDR3 spans 13 residues. From germline, CDR1 is MNHEY and CDR2 SVGAGI. The V gene end was trimmed by 5 bases and the J gene end by 8 bases; junction bases not matched to a gene: 6. The CDR3 coding sequence is TGTGCCAGCAGTACGGGACAGATTGAGCCCCAGCATTTT. It encodes CASSTGQIEPQHF.

This chain joins TRBV30 and TRBJ1-2, with 7 bases that match TRBD1. V shed 3 bases and J 8 bases; nucleotides not matched to a gene: 9. Germline V gives CDR1 GTSNPN, CDR2 SVGIG (reference sequence). CDR3 length equals 13 residues. Written as DNA, the CDR3 is TGTGCCTGGAGCGCGACAGGGTGGATAGGCTACACCTTC. This gives the protein CAWSATGWIGYTF. Filled out from reference TRBV30 and TRBJ1-2, the complete variable domain reads SQTIHQWPATLVQPVGSPLSLECTVEGTSNPNLYWYRQAAGRGLQLLFYSVGIGQISSEVPQNLSASRPQDRQFILSSKKLLLSDSGFYLCAWSATGWIGYTFGSGTRLTVV.

This chain uses TRBV5-1 with TRBJ1-1; D possibly corresponds to TRBD1 (5 bases). The CDR3 runs 13 residues. CDR1 SGHRS and CDR2 YFSETQ come from the germline V gene. V was clipped by 4 bases and J by 1 base, with 8 bases between them. In DNA, the CDR3 is TGCGCCAGCAGCGACGACAGGAACACTGAAGCTTTCTTT. Translating it yields CASSDDRNTEAFF.

V and J are TRBV6-5 and TRBJ2-7; unclear D gene. The germline V and J ends were trimmed by 2 bases and 3 bases, with 5 bases remaining between them. CDR3 length: 12 amino acids. Looked up from germline, CDR1 is MNHEY and CDR2 is SVGAGI. For the CDR3, the DNA is TGTGCCAGCAGTTACAACAGCTACGAGCAGTACTTC. Translated, it gives CASSYNSYEQYF.

CDR3 nucleotides: TGTGCCAGCAGTGGTCGACAGGGTAACCAGCCCCAGCATTTT. Its protein is CASSGRQGNQPQHF. This sequence joins TRBV2 and TRBJ1-5; 7 positions match TRBD1. The CDR3 runs to 14 residues. Germline V gene sequence: CDR1 SNHLY, CDR2 FYNNEI. Trimming cost V 4 bases and J 7 bases; bases outside gene matches: 7.

The chain employs TRBV28 and TRBJ2-2; D ambiguous. The CDR3 runs 16 residues. The ends were cut back, 2 bases at V and 0 bases at J, with 10 bases in the middle. The germline CDR1 and CDR2 sequences are MDHEN and SYDVKM. The CDR3 is CASSLPGLSNTGELFF. The CDR3 coding sequence is TGTGCCAGCAGTTTACCTGGGTTATCGAACACCGGGGAGCTGTTTTTT.

Note on this clone: The germline gene is not matched at one end of the junction; a read error may be the cause. The chain has TRBV7-2 and TRBJ2-1, with D tentatively TRBD1 or TRBD2 (6 bases each). This CDR3 comprises 16 residues. CDR1 SGHTA and CDR2 FQGNSA come from the germline V gene. The CDR3 spells CASSQDRRGPYNEQFF. Written as DNA, the CDR3 is TGCGCCAGCAGCCAAGATCGACGGGGGCCGTACAATGAGCAGTTCTTC.

The gene calls are TRBV27 and TRBJ2-7, with D possibly TRBD2 on 5 matching bases. CDR1 MNHEY and CDR2 SMNVEV come from the germline V gene (reference sequence). V lost 0 bases and J 3 bases, leaving 9 bases between the germline ends. CDR3 length: 14 amino acids. The CDR3: CASSLSGLHYEQYF. The CDR3 DNA is TGTGCCAGCAGTTTATCCGGACTCCACTACGAGCAGTACTTC.

This chain links TRBV6-5 with TRBJ1-2; 9 nucleotides agree with TRBD1. J gave up 11 bases and V 0 bases, and 13 bases lay outside the gene matches. This CDR3 comprises 16 residues. Germline V CDR1 and CDR2: MNHEY, SVGAGI. As DNA, the CDR3 is TGTGCCAGCAGTTACTCATTGGGACAGGGCGGATGGGGTTACACCTTC. Its translation: CASSYSLGQGGWGYTF.

The chain employs TRBV30 and TRBJ1-4; unclear D gene. The CDR3 has 11 amino acids. The V end lost 1 base, the J end lost 6 bases, and 3 bases lay between the germline ends. The germline CDR1 and CDR2 sequences are GTSNPN and SVGIG (reference sequence). CDR3 sequence: CAWSAYEKLFF. Here the CDR3 DNA reads TGTGCCTGGAGTGCATATGAAAAACTGTTTTTT.

The J gene is TRBJ2-1, the V gene TRBV29-1; TRBD2 matches 12 bases. The CDR3 extends over 16 amino acids. The germline gives CDR1 SQVTM, CDR2 ANQGSEA. The J segment lost 4 bases and the V segment lost 0 bases, leaving 4 bases of the junction unmatched. CDR3 in amino acids: CSVEDPSGGAYNEQFF. CDR3 coding DNA: TGCAGCGTTGAAGATCCTAGCGGGGGGGCTTACAATGAGCAGTTCTTC.

V usage is TRBV5-1 and J usage is TRBJ2-3; D uncertain. The germline V gene encodes CDR1 SGHRS and CDR2 YFSETQ. The CDR3 covers 13 residues. Trimming removed 4 bases from V and 0 bases from J, with 6 bases in between. The CDR3 sequence is CASSPSSTDTQYF. The CDR3 nucleotides read TGCGCCAGCAGCCCCTCTAGCACAGATACGCAGTATTTT.

This clone was seen just once. The CDR3 sequence is CASSLRGTLVYNEQFF. CDR3 DNA: TGTGCCAGCAGCTTAAGGGGGACATTGGTCTACAATGAGCAGTTCTTC. The rearrangement joins TRBV7-3 to TRBJ2-1; D might be TRBD1 (6 bases). The V end was cut by 1 base, the J end by 3 bases, with 13 bases between. CDR1 and CDR2 (germline): SGHTA, FQGTGA. CDR3 length equals 16 residues.

The rearrangement joins TRBV9 to TRBJ1-6; 10 nucleotides match TRBD1. Trimming took 0 bases from V and 9 from J; bases not matched to a gene: 9. Germline V lookup: CDR1 SGDLS, CDR2 YYNGEE. The CDR3 runs to 17 residues. CDR3 sequence: CASSVGEGGQGISPLHF. The CDR3 DNA sequence: TGTGCCAGCAGCGTAGGGGAGGGGGGACAGGGGATTTCACCCCTCCACTTT.

This chain uses TRBV29-1 with TRBJ2-7, with D possibly TRBD1 on 6 matching bases. The CDR3 spans 15 residues. Per germline, CDR1 SQVTM and CDR2 ANQGSEA. V was pared by 0 bases and J by 0 bases, with 12 bases between. The DNA for the CDR3 is TGCAGCGTTGAAGATCTACAGGGAAGCTCCTACGAGCAGTACTTC. Protein sequence: CSVEDLQGSSYEQYF.

V usage is TRBV6-5 and J usage is TRBJ1-1; D might be TRBD1 (6 bases). This CDR3 spans 13 amino acids. With 6 bases removed from V and 1 base from J, the gap between germline ends came to 9 bases. Germline CDR1 is MNHEY and CDR2 is SVGAGI. CDR3 coding DNA: TGTGCCAGCAGAAAGGGACAGAACACTGAAGCTTTCTTT. Translation gives CASRKGQNTEAFF.

This clone came up once. The V and J genes are TRBV7-3 and TRBJ2-3; tentatively, D is TRBD2 (6 bases). CDR3 size: 16 residues. Trimming shortened V by 1 base and J by 5 bases, and 16 bases separated the two germline ends. Germline V gene data show CDR1 as SGHTA and CDR2 as FQGTGA. CDR3 bases: TGTGCCAGCAGCTTAAACCCGGGACTGCATCAAGATACGCAGTATTTT. Translating it yields CASSLNPGLHQDTQYF. Supplemented by reference TRBV7-3 and TRBJ2-3, the full variable domain reads GAGVSQTPSNKVTEKGKYVELRCDPISGHTALYWYRQSLGQGPEFLIYFQGTGAADDSGLPNDRFFAVRPEGSVSTLKIQRTERGDSAVYLCASSLNPGLHQDTQYFGPGTRLTVL.

The chain joins TRBV10-1 to TRBJ2-1; possible D gene TRBD2, 6 bases. The V gene's germline CDR1 is WNHNN and CDR2 SYGVQD (reference sequence). Trimming pared 0 bases from V and 0 bases from J, leaving 9 bases between. CDR3 length: 16 amino acids. CDR3 DNA sequence: TGCGCCAGCAGTGAGTCTCGCGGGGCCTCCTACAATGAGCAGTTCTTC. It specifies CASSESRGASYNEQFF.

The chain combines TRBV5-4 with TRBJ2-2; TRBD1 might be the D (6 bases). V was cut by 4 bases and J by 4 bases, with 11 bases left in between. The CDR3 loop spans 14 amino acids. Germline CDR1 is SGHNT and CDR2 is YYREEE (reference sequence). The CDR3 loop is CASSPGQTTGELFF. The CDR3 DNA is TGTGCCAGCAGCCCTGGACAGACCACCGGGGAGCTGTTTTTT.

This clone was observed a single time. The V call is TRBV5-6, the J call TRBJ2-1; D is undetermined. This CDR3 region has 16 residues. Germline V gene lookup returns CDR1 SGHDT and CDR2 YYEEEE. V lost 0 bases, J lost 2 bases, and 12 bases lay in between. For the CDR3, the DNA is TGTGCCAGCAGCTTGGCCAATAGGGAACCCTACAATGAGCAGTTCTTC. This codes for CASSLANREPYNEQFF. Variable domain in full (rest from reference TRBV5-6 and TRBJ2-1): DAGVTQSPTHLIKTRGQQVTLRCSPKSGHDTVSWYQQALGQGPQFIFQYYEEEERQRGNFPDRFSGHQFPNYSSELNVNALLLGDSALYLCASSLANREPYNEQFFGPGTRLTVL.